A selection of T cell receptor beta chains follows, all from one sample in a study of response to subunit inactivated influenza vaccine. TCRdb reprocessed the RT-PCR reads via MiXCR and lists one record per CDR3 protein. The data hold some 570,000 distinct CDR3 sequences, with about 11% observed a single time. A further study also used this sample, focusing on T cells expressing NK-cell markers.

Sample: PBMCs from blood, taken on the day of vaccination. All receptors come from a man aged 45-60 years who received an inactivated influenza vaccine. Both conserved end residues are part of each CDR3.

j_call v_call cdr3_aa
TRBJ1-5 TRBV6-2/TRBV6-3 CASRNERTGGNQPQHF
TRBJ2-3 TRBV29-1 CSVGGLAGGTDTQYF
TRBJ2-7 TRBV12-3/TRBV12-4 CASSLSRTYEQYF
TRBJ2-7 TRBV28 CASSPTPGVQYF
TRBJ2-7 TRBV19 CASSTTATGAYEQYF
TRBJ2-7 TRBV3-1 CASSQGDGAYEQYF
TRBJ2-3 TRBV6-2/TRBV6-3 CASSPTTPGQGADTQYF
TRBJ2-1 TRBV5-4 CASSFSGFEQFF
TRBJ1-1 TRBV7-2 CASSSLAGNTEAFF
TRBJ1-2 TRBV7-9 CASSLTQGVYGYTF
TRBJ1-1 TRBV12-3/TRBV12-4 CASTRMMTGPSTEAFF
TRBJ1-1 TRBV5-1 CASSLGGFNTEAFF
TRBJ1-6 TRBV4-2 CASSQEARATNSPLHF
TRBJ1-4 TRBV12-3/TRBV12-4 CASSRGYNEKLFF
TRBJ2-7 TRBV6-2/TRBV6-3 CASTGTSTSYEQYF
TRBJ2-1 TRBV12-3/TRBV12-4 CASSRQGGIPYNEQFF
TRBJ2-7 TRBV7-2 CASGQGAVYEQYF
TRBJ2-4 TRBV29-1 CSAELGNIQYF
TRBJ2-5 TRBV18 CASSPSGTIQETQYF
TRBJ2-3 TRBV7-2 CASSLGWGSDTQYF
TRBJ2-7 TRBV6-5 CASSSLGSSYEQYF
TRBJ1-3 TRBV6-5 CASSYEGLRNTIYF
TRBJ2-1 TRBV7-9 CASSLPHRISNNEQFF
TRBJ1-2 TRBV5-1 CASSLVGQGYYGYTF
TRBJ1-4 TRBV10-3 CAISPGQGAANEKLFF
TRBJ1-4 TRBV11-2 CASSFGLRDEKLFF
TRBJ1-1 TRBV20-1 CSARDLAENTEAFF
TRBJ2-1 TRBV18 CASSPAGTVISNEQFF
TRBJ2-6 TRBV11-2 CASSSRDRGPSGANVLTF
TRBJ2-5 TRBV30 CAWSDQLGIGETQYF
TRBJ2-7 TRBV30 CAWISGTPYEQYF
TRBJ2-5 TRBV7-2 CASSPGQPQETQYF
TRBJ2-7 TRBV5-1 CASSAYLGGRTEQYF
TRBJ2-5 TRBV7-3 CASSLFPGGWETQYF
TRBJ2-2 TRBV20-1 CSARDVVGGNTGELFF
TRBJ2-5 TRBV11-3 CASSQGGQETQYF
TRBJ1-4 TRBV4-3 CASSQVYRGNEKLFF
TRBJ2-5 TRBV15 CATSTHRGLRETQYF
TRBJ2-1 TRBV25-1 CASSDLPGDNEQFF
TRBJ2-7 TRBV18 CASSPQFTSGKVHEQYF
TRBJ2-1 TRBV6-1 CASSESLAGNYQFF
TRBJ2-2 TRBV7-2 CASSLVDTHTGELFF
TRBJ2-3 TRBV6-2/TRBV6-3 CASSYFPADTQYF
TRBJ2-1 TRBV28 CASSLEATYYNEQFF
TRBJ2-3 TRBV6-2/TRBV6-3 CASSSNRGQLSTDTQYF
TRBJ2-3 TRBV7-2 CASSWQGARTDTQYF
TRBJ2-1 TRBV4-1 CASSQEQVSYNEQFF